What follows are 10 T cell receptor beta chains derived from one specimen sequenced in a study of cytomegalovirus exposure and HLA in healthy donors. In the PCR, 60 Vbeta and 13 Jbeta primers were used. Generated by immunoSEQ multiplex PCR, the TCRdb table keeps only in-frame clones and is missing some. The sample yields around 100,000 clones, approximately 84% seen once. The sequenced material came from PBMCs. These receptor sequences come from a man aged 18 to 35 in good health and CMV-seronegative.

This sequence joins TRBV28 and TRBJ2-3, with 7 bases aligning to TRBD1. V lost 4 bases, J lost 2 bases, and 9 bases stayed unmatched. In germline, CDR1 is MDHEN, CDR2 SYDVKM. The CDR3 spans 16 residues. The CDR3 reads CASSSKGAVFTDTQYF. As DNA, the CDR3 is TGTGCCAGCAGTTCAAAGGGGGCAGTTTTCACAGATACGCAGTATTTT.

This chain links TRBV10-1 with TRBJ2-2; D unresolved. Germline V gives CDR1 WNHNN, CDR2 SYGVQD (reference sequence). The CDR3 sequence is 13 residues long. The germline V and J ends were trimmed by 7 bases and 0 bases, with 6 bases remaining between them. This chain's CDR3 is CASMGTNTGELFF. CDR3 coding DNA: TGCGCCAGCATGGGCACGAACACCGGGGAGCTGTTTTTT.

The J gene is TRBJ2-2, the V gene TRBV5-1; D unclear. Germline lookup yields CDR1 SGHRS and CDR2 YFSETQ. The CDR3 is made up of 13 amino acids. V dropped 7 bases and J dropped 3 bases, with 10 bases sitting between them. The CDR3, as DNA: TGCGCCAGCGGGCCGCTTGACACCGGGGAGCTGTTTTTT. This translates into CASGPLDTGELFF.

CDR3 in amino acids: CASSLLGTTKETQYF. The CDR3 region has the DNA TGTGCCAGCAGCTTACTCGGGACTACAAAAGAGACCCAGTACTTC. The gene calls are TRBV14 and TRBJ2-5, with 7 positions matching TRBD2. This CDR3 has 15 residues. The germline V gene has CDR1 SGHDN and CDR2 FVKESK. V lost 5 bases, J lost 3 bases, and 9 bases stayed unmatched.

Written as DNA, the CDR3 is TGTGCCAGCAGTGAGACAGGGTCGAACACTGAAGCTTTCTTT. It is translated as CASSETGSNTEAFF. The chain carries TRBV28 and TRBJ1-1; 7 nucleotides match TRBD1. Unmatched junction bases numbered 4, after V lost 5 bases and J lost 1 base. Germline assignment: CDR1 MDHEN and CDR2 SYDVKM. The CDR3 spans 14 residues.

This chain uses TRBV7-2 with TRBJ2-3; D gene uncertain. The V gene lost 5 bases and the J gene lost 6 bases, with 18 bases spanning the gap. The CDR3 consists of 15 residues. Germline CDR1 reads SGHTA; CDR2 reads FQGNSA. CDR3 sequence: CASSPLFRSHDTQYF. CDR3 nucleotides: TGTGCCAGCAGCCCCCTTTTTAGGAGCCACGATACGCAGTATTTT.

This chain connects TRBV28 to TRBJ1-4; 7 nucleotides match TRBD1. The CDR3 runs 15 residues. Germline CDR1 reads MDHEN; CDR2 reads SYDVKM. V shed 0 bases, J shed 5 bases, and the junction held 3 bases outside the gene matches. CDR3 protein: CASSLWSGGNEKLFF. For the CDR3, the DNA is TGTGCCAGCAGTTTATGGTCAGGGGGGAATGAAAAACTGTTTTTT. The whole variable domain, filled in from reference TRBV28 and TRBJ1-4, reads DVKVTQSSRYLVKRTGEKVFLECVQDMDHENMFWYRQDPGLGLRLIYFSYDVKMKEKGDIPEGYSVSREKKERFSLILESASTNQTSMYLCASSLWSGGNEKLFFGSGTQLSVL.

This clone appeared a single time. The chain has TRBV30 and TRBJ2-5; perhaps TRBD1 as D (6 bases). V lost 0 bases and J 1 base, leaving 12 bases between the germline ends. Germline assignment: CDR1 GTSNPN and CDR2 SVGIG (reference sequence). This CDR3 contains 15 residues. CDR3 DNA sequence: TGTGCCTGGAGTGTATTACAGGGCCCCCAAGAGACCCAGTACTTC. Translation gives CAWSVLQGPQETQYF.

The chain combines TRBV2 with TRBJ2-7; D is possibly TRBD1 (6 bases). The CDR3 totals 12 residues. Per the germline V gene, CDR1 is SNHLY and CDR2 is FYNNEI. The V and J ends lost 11 bases and 0 bases respectively, with 11 bases between them. The CDR3: CACRDTSYEQYF. For the CDR3, the DNA is TGTGCCTGCCGGGACACCTCCTACGAGCAGTACTTC.

This clone has a single count. Germline is not matched at one junction end, which may reflect a read error. The rearrangement joins TRBV7-9 to TRBJ2-7; D is unclear. The CDR3 is 12 residues long. The germline V gene encodes CDR1 SEHNR and CDR2 FQNEAQ (reference sequence). The CDR3 reads CSSSLRQNEQYF. CDR3 nucleotides: TGTTCCAGCAGCTTACGCCAGAACGAGCAGTACTTC. The full variable domain, its missing parts supplied by reference TRBV7-9 and TRBJ2-7, is DTGVSQNPRHKITKRGQNVTFRCDPISEHNRLYWYRQTLGQGPEFLTYFQNEAQLEKSRLLSDRFSAERPKGSFSTLEIQRTEQGDSAMYLCSSSLRQNEQYFGPGTRLTVT.